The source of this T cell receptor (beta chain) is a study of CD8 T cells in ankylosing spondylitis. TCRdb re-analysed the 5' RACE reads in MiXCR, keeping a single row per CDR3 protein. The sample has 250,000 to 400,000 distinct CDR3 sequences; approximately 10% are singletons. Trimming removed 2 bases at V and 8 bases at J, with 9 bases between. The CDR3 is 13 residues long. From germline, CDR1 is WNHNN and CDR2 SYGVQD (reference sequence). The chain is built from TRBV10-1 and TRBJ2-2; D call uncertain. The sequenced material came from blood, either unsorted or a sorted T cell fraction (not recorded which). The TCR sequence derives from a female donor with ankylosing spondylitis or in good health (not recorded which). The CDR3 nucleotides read TGCGCCAGCAGTGAGCTCCCCTCGGGGGAGCTGTTTTTT. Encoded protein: CASSELPSGELFF.